The 8 T cell receptor beta chains listed next were all sequenced from one sample in a study of T cells after yellow fever vaccination. TCRdb processed the 5' RACE reads anew with MiXCR; each CDR3 protein has one entry. This table holds approximately 85,000 distinct CDR3 sequences, about an eighth found once. The sample was CD8+ T cells not binding an NS4B(214-222) dextramer, sorted from PBMCs, taken less than 25 days after the first yellow fever vaccination. The receptor source for this set is a man between 18 and 29 years old who received the YFV17D yellow fever vaccine.

Turning to this clonotype: One end of the junction varies from germline; a read error may be responsible. The chain recombines TRBV7-7 with TRBJ2-1, with D possibly TRBD2 on 6 matching bases. CDR1 and CDR2 (germline): SSHAT, FNYEAQ (reference sequence). CDR3 length: 15 amino acids. In nucleotides, the CDR3 is TGTGCTAGCAGCTTTACGTTAGCGGACTACAATGAGCAGTTCTTC. Amino acid sequence: CASSFTLADYNEQFF.

This clonotype was recorded a few times. The V call is TRBV7-9, the J call TRBJ2-5, with D unresolved. CDR1 is SEHNR and CDR2 is FQNEAQ in the germline V gene (reference sequence). The V end lost 2 bases, the J end lost 7 bases, and 11 bases lay between the germline ends. CDR3 length: 13 residues. The CDR3 DNA is TGTGCCAGCAGCTTACTGGGCCGGCCGACCCAGTACTTC. It encodes CASSLLGRPTQYF.

The V gene is TRBV15, the J gene TRBJ1-5, with 8 bases matching TRBD1. Germline CDR1 LNHNV, CDR2 YYDKDF (reference sequence). Losses at the gene ends were 5 bases for V and 0 bases for J; bases not matched to a gene: 15. There are 19 residues in the CDR3. The CDR3 DNA sequence: TGTGCCACCAGCGGATCCGGGACAGGCCCGTTCTATAGCAATCAGCCCCAGCATTTT. This gives the protein CATSGSGTGPFYSNQPQHF.

The V call is TRBV4-3, the J call TRBJ2-1; D remains unclear. The CDR3 spans 17 residues. V was trimmed by 4 bases and J by 9 bases, leaving 25 bases between them. CDR1 is LGHNA, CDR2 YSLEER, per germline. The CDR3 region is CASSLRPPRPVMVEQFF. DNA of the CDR3: TGCGCCAGCAGCCTAAGACCGCCGCGCCCGGTGATGGTTGAGCAGTTCTTC.

The gene calls are TRBV20-1 and TRBJ2-2; tentative D call: TRBD1 (5 bases). This CDR3 is 15 amino acids long. Trimming took off 2 bases at V and 6 bases at J, with 16 bases between the two ends. Germline lookup yields CDR1 DFQATT and CDR2 SNEGSKA (reference sequence). CDR3 residues: CSARPRVLNAGELFF. The CDR3 coding sequence is TGCAGTGCTAGACCCAGGGTCCTAAACGCCGGGGAGCTGTTTTTT.

This clonotype occurred a few times. This chain uses TRBV19 with TRBJ1-2; possibly TRBD1 for D (6 bases). Deletions cut 6 bases from V and 8 bases from J, with 16 bases between. The CDR3 totals 13 residues. In germline, CDR1 is LNHDA, CDR2 SQIVND (reference sequence). Here the CDR3 reads CASRIRRQEGYTF. CDR3 coding DNA: TGTGCCAGTAGGATCCGCCGACAGGAGGGCTACACCTTC. Based on the CDR3 plus reference TRBV19 and TRBJ1-2, the full variable domain is DGGITQSPKYLFRKEGQNVTLSCEQNLNHDAMYWYRQDPGQGLRLIYYSQIVNDFQKGDIAEGYSVSREKKESFPLTVTSAQKNPTAFYLCASRIRRQEGYTFGSGTRLTVV.

A few counts support this clonotype. The chain employs TRBV7-6 and TRBJ2-2; D is possibly TRBD1 (6 bases). The CDR3 has 16 amino acids. Trimming stripped 4 bases from V and 6 bases from J, with 18 bases between. Looked up from germline, CDR1 is SGHVS and CDR2 is FNYEAQ. This CDR3 is CASSSEYRVLAGELFF. The DNA for the CDR3 is TGTGCCAGCAGCTCAGAATACAGGGTTTTAGCCGGGGAGCTGTTTTTT. The whole variable domain, filled in from reference TRBV7-6 and TRBJ2-2, reads GAGVSQSPRYKVTKRGQDVALRCDPISGHVSLYWYRQALGQGPEFLTYFNYEAQQDKSGLPNDRFSAERPEGSISTLTIQRTEQRDSAMYRCASSSEYRVLAGELFFGEGSRLTVL.

The chain links TRBV10-3 to TRBJ2-5; 14 positions match TRBD2. From germline, CDR1 is ENHRY and CDR2 SYGVKD. J gave up 7 bases and V 2 bases, and 15 bases lay outside the gene matches. The CDR3 extends over 19 amino acids. Written as DNA, the CDR3 is TGTGCCATCAGTGAGAGGGGGACTAGCGGGGGTTCCGGCAGGGGGACCCAGTACTTC. Protein sequence: CAISERGTSGGSGRGTQYF.